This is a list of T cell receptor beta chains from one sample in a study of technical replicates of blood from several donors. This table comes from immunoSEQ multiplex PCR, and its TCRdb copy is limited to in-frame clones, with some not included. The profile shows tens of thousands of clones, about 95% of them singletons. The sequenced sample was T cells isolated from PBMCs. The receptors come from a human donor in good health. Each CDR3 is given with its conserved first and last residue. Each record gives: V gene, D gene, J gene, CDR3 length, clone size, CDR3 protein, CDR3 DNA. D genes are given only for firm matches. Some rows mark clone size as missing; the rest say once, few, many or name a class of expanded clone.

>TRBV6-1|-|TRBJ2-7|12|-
CASSEAAYEQYF
TGTGCCAGCAGTGAGGCAGCCTACGAGCAGTACTTC
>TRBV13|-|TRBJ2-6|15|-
CASSWQGSGANVLTF
TGTGCCAGCAGCTGGCAGGGGTCTGGGGCCAACGTCCTGACTTTC
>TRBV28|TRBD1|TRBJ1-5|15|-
CASSATGGSNQPQHF
TGTGCCAGCAGCGCGACAGGGGGTAGCAATCAGCCCCAGCATTTT
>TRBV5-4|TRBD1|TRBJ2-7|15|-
CASSLEPGQVYEQYF
TGTGCCAGCAGCTTGGAACCGGGACAGGTTTACGAGCAGTACTTC
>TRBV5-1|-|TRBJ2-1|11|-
CASSSDNEQFF
TGCGCCAGCAGCTCCGACAATGAGCAGTTCTTC
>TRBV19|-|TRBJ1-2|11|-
CASSTEPGYTF
TGTGCCAGTAGTACGGAGCCTGGCTACACCTTC
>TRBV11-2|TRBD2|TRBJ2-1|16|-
CASSLFLAGGVNEQFF
TGTGCCAGCAGCTTATTTTTAGCGGGAGGAGTGAATGAGCAGTTCTTC
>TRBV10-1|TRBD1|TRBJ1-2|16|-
CASSEPADRSNYGYTF
TGCGCCAGCAGTGAGCCCGCGGACAGGTCTAACTATGGCTACACCTTC
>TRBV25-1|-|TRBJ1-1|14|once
CASSEKTSSTEAFF
TGTGCCAGCAGTGAAAAAACGTCTAGCACTGAAGCTTTCTTT
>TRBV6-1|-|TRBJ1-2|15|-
CASSEQTGRDYGYTF
TGTGCCAGCAGTGAACAGACAGGCCGTGACTATGGCTACACCTTC
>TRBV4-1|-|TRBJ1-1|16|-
CASSRVSGVGNTEAFF
TGCGCCAGCAGCCGAGTTTCGGGGGTTGGAAACACTGAAGCTTTCTTT
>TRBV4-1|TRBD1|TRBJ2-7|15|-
CASSQKGQDPREQYF
TGCGCCAGCAGCCAAAAGGGACAGGACCCTCGCGAGCAGTACTTC
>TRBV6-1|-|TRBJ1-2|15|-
CASRKDTAVDYGYTF
TGTGCCAGCAGAAAAGACACGGCCGTTGACTATGGCTACACCTTC
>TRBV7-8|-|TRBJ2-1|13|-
CASSVERYNEQFF
TGTGCCAGCAGCGTAGAGCGGTACAATGAGCAGTTCTTC
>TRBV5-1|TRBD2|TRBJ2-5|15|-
CASSDGTSGQETQYF
TGCGCCAGCAGCGACGGGACTAGCGGCCAAGAGACCCAGTACTTC
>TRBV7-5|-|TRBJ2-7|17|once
CVRSPIYPDREGNEQYF
TGTGTCAGAAGCCCAATCTACCCGGACAGGGAAGGCAACGAGCAGTACTTC
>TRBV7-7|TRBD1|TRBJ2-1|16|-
CASSLSPGQGVGEQFF
TGTGCTAGCAGCTTATCGCCGGGACAGGGCGTAGGTGAGCAGTTCTTC
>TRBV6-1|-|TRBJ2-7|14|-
CASSESSSAGEQYF
TGTGCCAGCAGTGAATCCAGCTCCGCGGGTGAGCAGTACTTC
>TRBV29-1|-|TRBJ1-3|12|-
CSVEGGENTIYF
TGCAGCGTTGAAGGAGGAGAAAACACCATATATTTT
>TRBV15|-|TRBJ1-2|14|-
CATSPGVGHYGYTF
TGTGCCACCAGCCCAGGGGTGGGCCACTATGGCTACACCTTC
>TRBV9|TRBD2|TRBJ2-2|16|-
CASSVGGSGTTGELFF
TGTGCCAGCAGCGTGGGAGGGAGTGGAACCACCGGGGAGCTGTTTTTT
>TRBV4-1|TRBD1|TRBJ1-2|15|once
CASSDPPTGSYGYTF
TGCGCCAGCAGCGACCCCCCGACAGGGAGCTATGGCTACACCTTC
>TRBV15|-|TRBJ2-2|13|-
CATRGSNTGELFF
TGTGCCACCCGCGGGTCGAACACCGGGGAGCTGTTTTTT
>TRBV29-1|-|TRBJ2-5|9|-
CSVEDGQYF
TGCAGCGTTGAAGACGGCCAGTACTTC
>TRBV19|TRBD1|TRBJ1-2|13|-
CASSLDRGYGYTF
TGTGCCAGTAGTTTGGACAGGGGCTATGGCTACACCTTC
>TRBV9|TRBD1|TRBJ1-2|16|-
CASSVGQGAANYGYTF
TGTGCCAGCAGCGTAGGCCAGGGGGCGGCAAACTATGGCTACACCTTC
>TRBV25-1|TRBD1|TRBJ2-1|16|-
CASSEFRAGGKNEQFF
TGTGCCAGCAGTGAATTTCGGGCAGGGGGCAAGAATGAGCAGTTCTTC
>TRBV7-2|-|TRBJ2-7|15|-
CASSVARFSSYEQYF
TGTGCCAGCAGCGTCGCCCGTTTTAGCTCCTACGAGCAGTACTTC
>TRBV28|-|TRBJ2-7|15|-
CASSPTPRQWYEQYF
TGTGCCAGCAGTCCAACCCCCCGACAGTGGTACGAGCAGTACTTC
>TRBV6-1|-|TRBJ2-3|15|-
CAIASWGVRTDTQYF
TGTGCCATCGCATCATGGGGGGTAAGGACAGATACGCAGTATTTT
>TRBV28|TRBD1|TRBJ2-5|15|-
CASRPTGQGQETQYF
TGTGCCAGCAGGCCTACTGGACAGGGGCAAGAGACCCAGTACTTC
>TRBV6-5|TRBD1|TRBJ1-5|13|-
CATSRGQGQPQHF
TGTGCCACCAGCAGGGGGCAGGGGCAGCCCCAGCATTTT
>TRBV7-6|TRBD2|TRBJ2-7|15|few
CASSSHSGLGYEQYF
TGTGCCAGCAGCTCACATTCGGGACTAGGCTACGAGCAGTACTTC
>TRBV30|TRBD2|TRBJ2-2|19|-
CAWSVDAVLAGGNTGELFF
TGTGCCTGGAGTGTAGACGCCGTTCTAGCGGGAGGGAACACCGGGGAGCTGTTTTTT
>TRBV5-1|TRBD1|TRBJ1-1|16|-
CASSFGQGARNTEAFF
TGCGCCAGCAGCTTTGGACAGGGGGCTAGGAACACTGAAGCTTTCTTT
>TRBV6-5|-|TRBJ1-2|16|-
CASSYSTLLGDYGYTF
TGTGCCAGCAGTTACTCGACTTTATTGGGTGACTATGGCTACACCTTC
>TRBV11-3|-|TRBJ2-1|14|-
CASSFRVTYNEQFF
TGTGCCAGCAGCTTCCGGGTCACCTACAATGAGCAGTTCTTC
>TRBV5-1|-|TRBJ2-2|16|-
CASTDGASANTGELFF
TGCGCCAGCACTGACGGGGCTAGCGCTAACACCGGGGAGCTGTTTTTT
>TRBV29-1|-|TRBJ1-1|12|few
CSADWLIAEAFF
TGCAGCGCCGACTGGTTGATCGCTGAAGCTTTCTTT